The rows below give T cell receptor beta chains drawn from one sample of a study of blood T cell repertoires in COVID-19. Profiled with immunoSEQ multiplex PCR; TCRdb holds only in-frame clones, not every one. The sample yields approximately 150,000 clones, 85% to 95% seen once. Specimen: peripheral blood. The receptors were sampled from a woman aged 55-70 years with COVID-19, enrolled during active disease. Both conserved end residues are part of each CDR3. Fields, in order: V gene, D gene, clone size, J gene, CDR3 DNA, CDR3 protein. The D gene is left open where the match is weak. Where a row states a size, it is once, few, many or the class of an expanded clone; other rows omit it.

>TRBV10-2|TRBD1|NA|TRBJ2-7
TGCGCCAGCGGTCGAAGGGACAGTTACGAGCAGTACTTC
CASGRRDSYEQYF
>TRBV14|NA|NA|TRBJ2-5
TGTGCCAGCAGCCAAGGACAGTTCCCCCAAGAGACCCAGTACTTC
CASSQGQFPQETQYF
>TRBV2|TRBD1|NA|TRBJ2-7
TGTGCCACCGTACAACAGGGGCGCTACGAGCAGTACTTC
CATVQQGRYEQYF
>TRBV7-9|TRBD1|NA|TRBJ1-2
TGTGCCAGCAGCCCGGACAGGACGGGAGGCTACACCTTC
CASSPDRTGGYTF
>TRBV28|NA|NA|TRBJ1-1
TGTGCCAGCAGTTTCCCATCCTGGGGCGAGGACACTGAAGCTTTCTTT
CASSFPSWGEDTEAFF
>TRBV4-3|TRBD1|once|TRBJ1-2
TGCGCCAGCAGCCTGATGACAGGGACTAACTATGGCTACACCTTC
CASSLMTGTNYGYTF
>TRBV18|TRBD1|once|TRBJ1-3
TGTGCCAGCTCGCCCGACAGGGGCAAAGGAAACACCATATATTTT
CASSPDRGKGNTIYF
>TRBV7-3|TRBD2|NA|TRBJ2-3
TGTGCCAGCAGCCCACCGCCCGAGCGGGGCGGCACGAATACGCAGTATTTT
CASSPPPERGGTNTQYF
>TRBV9|NA|NA|TRBJ2-1
TGTGCCAGCAGCGTAGATGGAGGCTACAATGAGCAGTTCTTC
CASSVDGGYNEQFF
>TRBV19|TRBD1|NA|TRBJ1-2
TGTGCCACCGCACGAGGACAGGGAGGTGGCTACACCTTC
CATARGQGGGYTF
>TRBV6-2/TRBV6-3|NA|NA|TRBJ2-2
TGTGCCAGCAGTTACATCGCGGGGCAGCTGTTTTTT
CASSYIAGQLFF
>TRBV4-3|TRBD1|NA|TRBJ1-3
TGCGCCAGCAGGCGTAACAGGGGGCTCGGAAACACCATATATTTT
CASRRNRGLGNTIYF
>TRBV3-1/TRBV3-2|NA|NA|TRBJ1-1
TGTGCCAGCAGCCAAGGACAGGTGGGAGCTTTCTTT
CASSQGQVGAFF
>TRBV12-5|NA|NA|TRBJ1-1
TGTGCTAGTGGTTTGGAACTACAGGGAACTGAAGCTTTCTTT
CASGLELQGTEAFF
>TRBV5-1|TRBD2|NA|TRBJ2-1
TGCGCCAGCAGTAGGGGACTAGCGGGGTCCAATGAGCAGTTCTTC
CASSRGLAGSNEQFF
>TRBV6-2/TRBV6-3|TRBD1|NA|TRBJ2-7
TGTGCCAGCAGTTACTCGGGACAGGGAATGGCAAGCTACGAGCAGTACTTC
CASSYSGQGMASYEQYF
>TRBV30|NA|NA|TRBJ1-1
TGTGCCTGGAGTCTTGGACAGCTGAACACTGAAGCTTTCTTT
CAWSLGQLNTEAFF
>TRBV5-1|NA|NA|TRBJ2-5
TGCGCCAGCAGCTTTACAGGTGGCCGAGAGACCCAGTACTTC
CASSFTGGRETQYF
>TRBV6-5|TRBD1|NA|TRBJ1-2
TGTGCCAGCAGTTCGACAGGGGCCAACTATGGCTACACCTTC
CASSSTGANYGYTF
>TRBV5-1|NA|NA|TRBJ1-6
TGCGCCAGCAGCTTGGAAATCGGGGGTAATTCACCCCTCCACTTT
CASSLEIGGNSPLHF
>TRBV4-3|NA|NA|TRBJ2-3
TGCGCCAGCAGCCAAGATCCACAGGGCCTTAAAGATACGCAGTATTTT
CASSQDPQGLKDTQYF
>TRBV7-2|NA|NA|TRBJ1-2
TGTGCCAGCAGCTTATGGACAGTTGGGTATGGCTACACCTTC
CASSLWTVGYGYTF
>TRBV19|TRBD1|few|TRBJ2-1
TGTGCCAGTAGAACCGGGACAGGGACAGACAGCTCCTACAATGAGCAGTTCTTC
CASRTGTGTDSSYNEQFF
>TRBV6-5|NA|NA|TRBJ2-5
TGTGCCAGCAGTTATCGCGACAGGCGAGAGACCCAGTACTTC
CASSYRDRRETQYF
>TRBV3-1/TRBV3-2|TRBD1|NA|TRBJ1-2
TGTGCCAGCAGCTCCGGGACAGGGGGCTCTTACTATGGCTACACCTTC
CASSSGTGGSYYGYTF
>TRBV7-3|NA|NA|TRBJ2-3
TGTGCCAGCAGCTTTCGGGGTATTACCACAGATACGCAGTATTTT
CASSFRGITTDTQYF
>TRBV7-2|TRBD1|NA|TRBJ1-2
TGTGCCAGCAGCTTACAGGGGGCGCGCGGCTACACCTTC
CASSLQGARGYTF
>TRBV15|NA|NA|TRBJ2-7
TGTGCCACCAGCAGTAGGAGGAGCTCCTACGAGCAGTACTTC
CATSSRRSSYEQYF
>TRBV12-3/TRBV12-4|NA|NA|TRBJ1-1
TGTGCCAGCAGTGTCGGGGTCACTGAAGCTTTCTTT
CASSVGVTEAFF
>TRBV7-9|TRBD1|once|TRBJ1-2
TGTGCCAGCAGCACCTCGGACAGGGGGCAGAGGGGCTACACCTTC
CASSTSDRGQRGYTF
>TRBV7-2|TRBD2|NA|TRBJ2-3
TGTGCCAGCAGCCCATTAGCGGGGGGGCTTGATACGCAGTATTTT
CASSPLAGGLDTQYF
>TRBV4-1|TRBD2|NA|TRBJ2-1
TGCGCCAGCAGCCAAACCCTAGGCCGGACTAGCGGGGGGCAGTTCTTC
CASSQTLGRTSGGQFF
>TRBV19|NA|NA|TRBJ1-1
TGTGCCAGTAGGGGACATACAGGAAACACTGAAGCTTTCTTT
CASRGHTGNTEAFF
>TRBV27|TRBD2|once|TRBJ2-3
TGTGCCAGCAGTTTAAGGGTTTTTAGGGGACTAGCGGGGGAGAGAACAAGCACAGATACGCAGTATTTT
CASSLRVFRGLAGERTSTDTQYF
>TRBV5-1|NA|NA|TRBJ1-1
TGCGCCAGCAGCCTGCTTGGTGACAGCATGAACACTGAAGCTTTCTTT
CASSLLGDSMNTEAFF